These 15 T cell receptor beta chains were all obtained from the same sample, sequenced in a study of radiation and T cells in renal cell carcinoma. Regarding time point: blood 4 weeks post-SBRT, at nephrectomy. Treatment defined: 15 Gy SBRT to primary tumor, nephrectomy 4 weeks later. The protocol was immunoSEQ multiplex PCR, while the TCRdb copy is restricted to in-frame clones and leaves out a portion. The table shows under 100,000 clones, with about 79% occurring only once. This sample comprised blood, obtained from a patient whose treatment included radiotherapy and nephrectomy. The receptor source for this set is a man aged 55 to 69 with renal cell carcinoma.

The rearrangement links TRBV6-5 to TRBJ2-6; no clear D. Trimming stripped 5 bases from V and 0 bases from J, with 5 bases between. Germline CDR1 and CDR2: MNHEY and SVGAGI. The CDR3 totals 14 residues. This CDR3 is CASSGYSGANVLTF. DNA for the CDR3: TGTGCCAGCAGTGGCTACTCTGGGGCCAACGTCCTGACTTTC.

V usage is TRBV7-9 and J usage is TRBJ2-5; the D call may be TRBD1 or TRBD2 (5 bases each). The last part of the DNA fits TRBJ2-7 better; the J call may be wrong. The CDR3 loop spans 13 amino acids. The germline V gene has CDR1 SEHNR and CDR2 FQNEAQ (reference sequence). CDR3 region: CASSLGGTYEQYF. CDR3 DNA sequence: TGTGCCAGCAGCTTAGGGGGGACCTACGAGCAGTACTTC.

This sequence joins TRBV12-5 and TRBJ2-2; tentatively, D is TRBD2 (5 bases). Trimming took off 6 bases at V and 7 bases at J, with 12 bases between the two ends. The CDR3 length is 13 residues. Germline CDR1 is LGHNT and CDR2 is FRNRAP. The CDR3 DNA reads TGTGCTAGTGGCCCCGGTCGGGACGGGGAGCTGTTTTTT. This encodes CASGPGRDGELFF.

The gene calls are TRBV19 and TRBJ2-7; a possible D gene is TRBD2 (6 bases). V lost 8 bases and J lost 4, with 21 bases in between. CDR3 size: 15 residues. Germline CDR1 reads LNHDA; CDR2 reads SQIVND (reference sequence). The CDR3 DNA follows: TGTGCCAGTTCGGGCCGGGACTCAGCAGCTTACGAGCAGTACTTC. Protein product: CASSGRDSAAYEQYF.

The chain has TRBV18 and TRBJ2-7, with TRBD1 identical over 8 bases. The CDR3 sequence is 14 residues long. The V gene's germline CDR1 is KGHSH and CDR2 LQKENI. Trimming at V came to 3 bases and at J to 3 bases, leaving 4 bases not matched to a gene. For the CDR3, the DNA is TGTGCCAGCTCACCCGGGACAGGCTTCTACGAGCAGTACTTC. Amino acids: CASSPGTGFYEQYF.

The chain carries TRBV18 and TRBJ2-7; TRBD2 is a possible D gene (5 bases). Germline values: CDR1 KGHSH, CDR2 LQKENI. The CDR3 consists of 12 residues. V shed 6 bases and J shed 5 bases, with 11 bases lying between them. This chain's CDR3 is CASSFTRDEQYF. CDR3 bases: TGTGCCAGCTCTTTTACGCGGGACGAGCAGTACTTC.

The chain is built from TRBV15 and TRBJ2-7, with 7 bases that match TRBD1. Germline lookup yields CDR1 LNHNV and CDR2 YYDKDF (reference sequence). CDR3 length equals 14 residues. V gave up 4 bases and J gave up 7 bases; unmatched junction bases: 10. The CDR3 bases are TGTGCCACCAGCACAAGGGGGCGAGGTCTGGAGCAGTACTTC. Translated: CATSTRGRGLEQYF.

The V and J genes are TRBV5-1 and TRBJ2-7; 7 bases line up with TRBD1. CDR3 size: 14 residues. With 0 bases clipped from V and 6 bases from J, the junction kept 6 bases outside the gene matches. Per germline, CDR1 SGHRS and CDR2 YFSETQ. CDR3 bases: TGCGCCAGCAGCTTGGGAGGGGGCAGGGGCGAGCAGTACTTC. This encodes CASSLGGGRGEQYF.

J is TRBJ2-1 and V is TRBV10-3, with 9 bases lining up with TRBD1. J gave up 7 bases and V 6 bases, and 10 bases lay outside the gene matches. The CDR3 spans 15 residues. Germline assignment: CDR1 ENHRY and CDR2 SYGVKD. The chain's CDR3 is CAIRPGQGPSNEQFF. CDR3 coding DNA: TGTGCCATCAGACCGGGACAGGGACCATCGAATGAGCAGTTCTTC.

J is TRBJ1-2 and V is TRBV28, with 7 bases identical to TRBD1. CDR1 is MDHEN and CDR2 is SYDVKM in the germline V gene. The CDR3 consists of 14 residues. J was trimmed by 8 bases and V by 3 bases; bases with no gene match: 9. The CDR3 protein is CASSFRLTGEGYTF. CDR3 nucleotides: TGTGCCAGCAGTTTCCGACTAACAGGGGAAGGCTACACCTTC.

The CDR3 is CASSEGPGANFLGAFF. As DNA, the CDR3 is TGTGCCAGCAGTGAGGGCCCTGGGGCGAACTTTTTGGGAGCTTTCTTT. The V gene is TRBV6-1, the J gene TRBJ1-1; D is possibly TRBD1 (5 bases). With 3 bases removed from V and 10 bases from J, the gap between germline ends came to 24 bases. CDR1 is MNHNS, CDR2 SASEGT, per germline. This CDR3 contains 16 residues.

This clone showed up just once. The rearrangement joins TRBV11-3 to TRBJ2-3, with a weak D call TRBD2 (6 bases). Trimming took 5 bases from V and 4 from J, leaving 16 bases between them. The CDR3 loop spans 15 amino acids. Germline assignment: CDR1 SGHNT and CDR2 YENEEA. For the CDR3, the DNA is TGTGCCAGCAGCCCCCCGGGGCGGGGAGCAGATACGCAGTATTTT. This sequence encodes CASSPPGRGADTQYF.

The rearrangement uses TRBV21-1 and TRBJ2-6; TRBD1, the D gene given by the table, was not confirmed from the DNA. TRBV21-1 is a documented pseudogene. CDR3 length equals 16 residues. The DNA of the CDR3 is TGTGCCAGCAGCACTACAGGGCAGGGTGGGGCCAACGTCCTGACTTTC. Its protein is CASSTTGQGGANVLTF.

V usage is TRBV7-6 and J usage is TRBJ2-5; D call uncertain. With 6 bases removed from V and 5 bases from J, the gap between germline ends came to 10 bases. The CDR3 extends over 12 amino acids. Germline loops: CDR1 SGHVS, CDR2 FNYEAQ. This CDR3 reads CASSQVGETQYF. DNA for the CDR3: TGTGCCAGCAGTCAGGTCGGGGAGACCCAGTACTTC.

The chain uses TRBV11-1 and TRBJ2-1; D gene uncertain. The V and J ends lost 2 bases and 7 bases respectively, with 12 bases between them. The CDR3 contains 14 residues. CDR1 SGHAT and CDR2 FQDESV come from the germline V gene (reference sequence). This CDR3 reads CASSLRTEWNEQFF. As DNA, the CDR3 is TGTGCCAGCAGCTTAAGGACCGAGTGGAATGAGCAGTTCTTC.